The rows below give T cell receptor beta chains drawn from one sample of a study of identical twins. A single record per CDR3 protein comes from TCRdb applying MiXCR to the 5' RACE reads. Of approximately 670,000 distinct CDR3 sequences listed, 5.5% to 6.5% are singletons. The sample taken for sequencing was naive T cells sorted from blood. These receptors originate from a man aged 18 to 35 in good health. The CDR3 runs from the conserved cysteine through the conserved F or W. The order of the fields is clone size, V gene, J gene, D gene, CDR3 DNA, CDR3 protein. A D gene is named only where the DNA matches it firmly. The listing skips clone size in some rows; elsewhere it reads once, few, many or a size class.

clone_size: many; v_call: TRBV2; j_call: TRBJ2-6; d_call: TRBD1; cdr3_nt: TGTGCCAGCATTAAGGACAGGGGGCTTTCCTCTGGGGCCAACGTCCTGACTTTC; cdr3_aa: CASIKDRGLSSGANVLTF
clone_size: many; v_call: TRBV29-1; j_call: TRBJ2-1; d_call: TRBD1; cdr3_nt: TGCAGCACCACCTTGGACAGGGACTACAATGAGCAGTTCTTC; cdr3_aa: CSTTLDRDYNEQFF
clone_size: .; v_call: TRBV15; j_call: TRBJ2-1; d_call: .; cdr3_nt: TGTGCCACCAGCAGAGATGAGAGTGAGCAGTTCTTC; cdr3_aa: CATSRDESEQFF
clone_size: few; v_call: TRBV18; j_call: TRBJ1-2; d_call: .; cdr3_nt: TGTGCCAGCTCACCACGTAGCAGCCTGGGCTATGGCTACACCTTC; cdr3_aa: CASSPRSSLGYGYTF
clone_size: few; v_call: TRBV18; j_call: TRBJ1-1; d_call: .; cdr3_nt: TGTGCCAGCTCACCCTTTGAGAACACTGAAGCTTTCTTT; cdr3_aa: CASSPFENTEAFF
clone_size: .; v_call: TRBV29-1; j_call: TRBJ2-1; d_call: TRBD1; cdr3_nt: TGCAGCGTTGAGGGACAGGGTGGATTTGAGCAGTTCTTC; cdr3_aa: CSVEGQGGFEQFF
clone_size: many; v_call: TRBV12-3/TRBV12-4; j_call: TRBJ2-1; d_call: .; cdr3_nt: TGTGCCAGCAGTTCAAGGCTACAGCAGTTCTTC; cdr3_aa: CASSSRLQQFF
clone_size: many; v_call: TRBV5-1; j_call: TRBJ2-1; d_call: .; cdr3_nt: TGCGCCAGCTTCTCACCGAGCTCCTACAATGAGCAGTTCTTC; cdr3_aa: CASFSPSSYNEQFF
clone_size: many; v_call: TRBV6-2/TRBV6-3; j_call: TRBJ2-1; d_call: .; cdr3_nt: TGTGCCAGCAGCCCTACGGCTAATGAGCAGTTCTTC; cdr3_aa: CASSPTANEQFF
clone_size: few; v_call: TRBV6-5; j_call: TRBJ2-6; d_call: .; cdr3_nt: TGTGCCAGCAGTTATCTGGGGGCCAACGTCCTGACTTTC; cdr3_aa: CASSYLGANVLTF
clone_size: many; v_call: TRBV5-1; j_call: TRBJ2-5; d_call: .; cdr3_nt: TGCGCCAGCAGCTTGGGGACTAAAGAGACCCAGTACTTC; cdr3_aa: CASSLGTKETQYF
clone_size: .; v_call: TRBV29-1; j_call: TRBJ2-3; d_call: .; cdr3_nt: TGCAGCGTTCAAGAGGGAAGCACAGATACGCAGTATTTT; cdr3_aa: CSVQEGSTDTQYF
clone_size: .; v_call: TRBV5-1; j_call: TRBJ2-6; d_call: .; cdr3_nt: TGCGCCAGCAGCTTGGCCTTCGGCAGAGGGTCCTCTGGGGCCAACGTCCTGACTTTC; cdr3_aa: CASSLAFGRGSSGANVLTF
clone_size: few; v_call: TRBV15; j_call: TRBJ2-1; d_call: TRBD2; cdr3_nt: TGTGCCACCAGCAGGTCGACTAGCGGGAGTTCGGATGAGCAGTTCTTC; cdr3_aa: CATSRSTSGSSDEQFF